Listed here are 22 T cell receptor beta chains from one sample, sequenced in a study of blood T cell repertoires in COVID-19. Produced via immunoSEQ multiplex PCR; TCRdb's table is partial and in-frame only. The table includes 100,000 to 110,000 clones, around 88% detected once. Sequencing input: peripheral blood. These receptors came from a human donor in a cohort sampled during active COVID-19.

The DNA of the CDR3 is TGTGCCATCAGTGACGTACAGGGCAATCAGCCCCAGCATTTT. This sequence encodes CAISDVQGNQPQHF. The V and J genes are TRBV10-3 and TRBJ1-5; the D gene is possibly TRBD1 (5 bases). This CDR3 is 14 amino acids long. The ends were cut back, 3 bases at V and 2 bases at J, with 8 bases in the middle. Germline CDR1 and CDR2: ENHRY and SYGVKD.

The CDR3 nucleotides read TGTGCCAGCAGCCTGACAGAAATCTATGGCTACACCTTC. Translating gives CASSLTEIYGYTF. This chain links TRBV6-5 with TRBJ1-2; D might be TRBD1 (5 bases). CDR1 and CDR2 from the germline V gene are MNHEY and SVGAGI. The CDR3 contains 13 residues. Trimming took 6 bases from V and 4 from J, leaving 12 bases between them.

The gene calls are TRBV11-3 and TRBJ2-3, with a weak D call TRBD1 (6 bases). Trimming removed 0 bases at V and 4 bases at J, with 20 bases between. The CDR3 is made up of 18 amino acids. Germline V lookup: CDR1 SGHNT, CDR2 YENEEA. The CDR3 spells CASSLESSGGSLADTQYF. In nucleotides, the CDR3 is TGTGCCAGCAGCTTAGAATCCTCTGGGGGCTCGCTCGCAGATACGCAGTATTTT. Variable domain in full (rest from reference TRBV11-3 and TRBJ2-3): EAGVVQSPRYKIIEKKQPVAFWCNPISGHNTLYWYLQNLGQGPELLIRYENEEAVDDSQLPKDRFSAERLKGVDSTLKIQPAELGDSAVYLCASSLESSGGSLADTQYFGPGTRLTVL.

For this clone: At one end the junction does not follow the germline gene, possibly because of a read error. The chain employs TRBV7-7 and TRBJ2-1, with 7 bases lining up with TRBD2. The CDR3 is 18 residues long. Germline loops: CDR1 SSHAT, CDR2 FNYEAQ (reference sequence). The CDR3 sequence: CASSLKLAIGGTYNEQFF. The CDR3 DNA reads as TGTGCTAGCAGCTTGAAACTAGCGATCGGAGGTACCTACAATGAGCAGTTCTTC.

The rearrangement joins TRBV7-9 to TRBJ2-1; 7 nucleotides align to TRBD2. The junction had 8 bases not matched to a gene; V was cut back by 2 bases and J by 7 bases. Germline V gives CDR1 SEHNR, CDR2 FQNEAQ (reference sequence). The CDR3 has 15 residues. The CDR3 DNA reads as TGTGCCAGCAGCTTAAGGTGGGAGGGAGGGAATGAGCAGTTCTTC. Amino acid sequence: CASSLRWEGGNEQFF.

The chain combines TRBV14 with TRBJ2-5; TRBD2 agrees at 9 bases. Germline V gene data show CDR1 as SGHDN and CDR2 as FVKESK. The CDR3 spans 17 residues. Unmatched junction bases numbered 13, after V lost 3 bases and J lost 5 bases. DNA for the CDR3: TGTGCCAGCAGCCAGGGACTAGCTTCCCGGGCGTTGGAGACCCAGTACTTC. It translates to CASSQGLASRALETQYF.

This chain connects TRBV29-1 to TRBJ1-3, with 10 bases fitting TRBD1. J gave up 7 bases and V 6 bases, and 3 bases lay outside the gene matches. Germline V gene sequence: CDR1 SQVTM, CDR2 ANQGSEA. The CDR3 length is 12 residues. The CDR3 DNA reads as TGCAGCGTCCGACAGGGGGCCAACACCATATATTTT. Encoded protein: CSVRQGANTIYF. Based on the CDR3 plus reference TRBV29-1 and TRBJ1-3, the full variable domain is SAVISQKPSRDICQRGTSLTIQCQVDSQVTMMFWYRQQPGQSLTLIATANQGSEATYESGFVIDKFPISRPNLTFSTLTVSNMSPEDSSIYLCSVRQGANTIYFGEGSWLTVV.

The V gene is TRBV5-1, the J gene TRBJ2-1, with TRBD1 matching over 8 bases. V lost 3 bases and J lost 15; bases outside the gene matches: 11. Germline V gene data show CDR1 as SGHRS and CDR2 as YFSETQ. This CDR3 has 13 residues. CDR3 amino acids: CASSSQGARRTFF. CDR3 coding DNA: TGCGCCAGCAGCTCCCAGGGGGCGCGGAGGACGTTCTTC. The whole variable domain, filled in from reference TRBV5-1 and TRBJ2-1, reads KAGVTQTPRYLIKTRGQQVTLSCSPISGHRSVSWYQQTPGQGLQFLFEYFSETQRNKGNFPGRFSGRQFSNSRSEMNVSTLELGDSALYLCASSSQGARRTFFGPGTRLTVL.

The CDR3 reads CASSLAGLAGGHNEQFF. CDR3 DNA sequence: TGTGCCAGCAGCTTAGCGGGACTAGCGGGAGGGCACAATGAGCAGTTCTTC. The J gene is TRBJ2-1, the V gene TRBV7-2; 16 nucleotides line up with TRBD2. The germline V gene has CDR1 SGHTA and CDR2 FQGNSA. J gave up 5 bases and V 0 bases, and 1 base lay outside the gene matches. The CDR3 contains 17 residues.

The chain joins TRBV5-1 to TRBJ2-2; D might be TRBD1 (6 bases). The CDR3 runs to 14 residues. V was shortened by 1 base and J by 4 bases, with 8 bases between the two germline ends. The germline CDR1 and CDR2 sequences are SGHRS and YFSETQ. CDR3 loop: CASSLTGLTGELFF. The CDR3 DNA reads TGCGCCAGCAGCTTGACAGGGCTCACCGGGGAGCTGTTTTTT.

The chain couples TRBV10-3 to TRBJ2-1, with D uncertain. Germline V gives CDR1 ENHRY, CDR2 SYGVKD. V was pared by 11 bases and J by 7 bases, with 12 bases between. The CDR3 is made up of 11 amino acids. CDR3 amino acids: CAYSLGNEQFF. As DNA, the CDR3 is TGTGCCTACTCCCTAGGTAATGAGCAGTTCTTC.

The J gene is TRBJ1-1, the V gene TRBV6-5; 8 bases match TRBD1. V dropped 6 bases and J dropped 0; count of bases not matched to a gene: 3. Germline V gene lookup returns CDR1 MNHEY and CDR2 SVGAGI. The CDR3 contains 14 residues. The DNA for the CDR3 is TGTGCCAGCAGGCTGACAGGGGTGAACACTGAAGCTTTCTTT. This encodes CASRLTGVNTEAFF.

The J gene is TRBJ2-1, the V gene TRBV18; 7 nucleotides agree with TRBD2. After removal of 6 bases from V and 3 bases from J, the junction contained 8 bases not matched to a gene. CDR1 and CDR2 (germline): KGHSH, LQKENI. The CDR3 runs 15 residues. The CDR3 DNA is TGTGCCAGCTCGCCAAAAGCGGGATTCTACAATGAGCAGTTCTTC. It specifies CASSPKAGFYNEQFF. The full variable domain, rest sourced from reference TRBV18 and TRBJ2-1, is NAGVMQNPRHLVRRRGQEARLRCSPMKGHSHVYWYRQLPEEGLKFMVYLQKENIIDESGMPKERFSAEFPKEGPSILRIQQVVRGDSAAYFCASSPKAGFYNEQFFGPGTRLTVL.

V usage is TRBV6-5 and J usage is TRBJ1-2, with a weak D call TRBD1 (6 bases). Per the germline V gene, CDR1 is MNHEY and CDR2 is SVGAGI. V was pared by 7 bases and J by 2 bases, with 14 bases between. The CDR3 runs 14 residues. CDR3 coding DNA: TGTGCCAGCATACCGGGGGGCGTCAACTATGGCTACACCTTC. It is translated as CASIPGGVNYGYTF.

This clone was observed a single time. In nucleotides, the CDR3 is TGTGCCAGCAGCTTATTGACAGGGGTCGGTGAAAAACTGTTTTTT. Translating it yields CASSLLTGVGEKLFF. The chain is built from TRBV7-9 and TRBJ1-4; 8 bases fit TRBD1. The V gene end was trimmed by 2 bases and the J gene end by 7 bases; junction bases not matched to a gene: 6. Germline V gene sequence: CDR1 SEHNR, CDR2 FQNEAQ (reference sequence). This CDR3 comprises 15 residues.

V usage is TRBV7-2 and J usage is TRBJ2-1; TRBD2 might be the D (6 bases). Trimming shortened V by 4 bases and J by 5 bases, and 9 bases separated the two germline ends. The CDR3 is made up of 13 amino acids. Looked up from germline, CDR1 is SGHTA and CDR2 is FQGNSA. The CDR3 reads CASSSGGDNEQFF. In nucleotides, the CDR3 is TGTGCCAGCAGCTCCGGGGGTGACAATGAGCAGTTCTTC.

This sequence joins TRBV7-6 and TRBJ1-1, with a weak D call TRBD1 (6 bases). Germline V gives CDR1 SGHVS, CDR2 FNYEAQ. The CDR3 consists of 15 residues. With 5 bases removed from V and 0 bases from J, the gap between germline ends came to 13 bases. CDR3 nucleotide sequence: TGTGCCAGCAGCCCGCATGGACAGTTGAACACTGAAGCTTTCTTT. Residues: CASSPHGQLNTEAFF.

The sample holds one count of this clone. The rearrangement joins TRBV3-1 (or the pseudogene TRBV3-2) to TRBJ1-3; no clear D gene. CDR3 length: 16 amino acids. The V end lost 0 bases, the J end lost 2 bases, and 11 bases lay between the germline ends. Germline CDR1 LGHDT, CDR2 YNNKEL (reference sequence). Here the CDR3 DNA reads TGTGCCAGCAGCCAAGACTTCGGAGGGCCTGGAAACACCATATATTTT. This translates into CASSQDFGGPGNTIYF.

V usage is TRBV2 and J usage is TRBJ2-3; D possibly corresponds to TRBD1 (6 bases). This CDR3 comprises 15 residues. Germline V gene lookup returns CDR1 SNHLY and CDR2 FYNNEI. Trimming took off 4 bases at V and 2 bases at J, with 13 bases between the two ends. The CDR3 region has the DNA TGTGCCAGCAGTGTACAGGGTAGGCTCACAGATACGCAGTATTTT. The encoded protein is CASSVQGRLTDTQYF.

The chain has TRBV19 and TRBJ1-5; 7 bases align to TRBD1. CDR3 size: 13 residues. Germline CDR1 and CDR2: LNHDA and SQIVND (reference sequence). The V and J ends lost 7 bases and 7 bases, in that order; junction bases with no gene match: 7. CDR3 loop: CASTITGVQPQHF. CDR3 bases: TGTGCCAGTACCATAACAGGGGTCCAGCCCCAGCATTTT.

The V gene is TRBV2, the J gene TRBJ1-2; 8 bases match TRBD1. CDR3 length: 14 amino acids. J was trimmed by 4 bases and V by 6 bases; bases with no gene match: 7. The germline V gene has CDR1 SNHLY and CDR2 FYNNEI. CDR3 DNA: TGTGCCAGCAGAGGACAGGGAGGTGGCTATGGCTACACCTTC. This gives the protein CASRGQGGGYGYTF.

This sequence joins TRBV11-2 and TRBJ2-7; possibly TRBD2 for D (6 bases). The CDR3 is 12 residues long. Trimming left V 5 bases short and J 9 bases short, with 14 bases between. Germline loops: CDR1 SGHAT, CDR2 FQNNGV. CDR3 in amino acids: CASSATGGLQYF. CDR3 sequence (DNA): TGTGCCAGCAGCGCCACCGGAGGGTTGCAGTACTTC.